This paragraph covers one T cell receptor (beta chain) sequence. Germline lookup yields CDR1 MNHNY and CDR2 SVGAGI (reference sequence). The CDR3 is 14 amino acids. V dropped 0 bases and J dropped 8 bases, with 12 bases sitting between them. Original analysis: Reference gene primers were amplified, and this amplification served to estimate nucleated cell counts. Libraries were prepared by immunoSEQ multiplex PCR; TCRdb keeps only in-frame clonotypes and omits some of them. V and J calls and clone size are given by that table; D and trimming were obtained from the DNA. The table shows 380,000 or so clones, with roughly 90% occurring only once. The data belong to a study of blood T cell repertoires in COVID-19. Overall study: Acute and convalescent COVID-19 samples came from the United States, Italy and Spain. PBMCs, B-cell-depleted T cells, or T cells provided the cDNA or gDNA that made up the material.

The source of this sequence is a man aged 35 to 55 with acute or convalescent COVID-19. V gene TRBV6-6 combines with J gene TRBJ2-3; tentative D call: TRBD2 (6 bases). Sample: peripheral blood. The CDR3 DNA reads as TGTGCCAGCAGTTACTCTCGGGAGATCGGTACGCAGTATTTT. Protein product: CASSYSREIGTQYF.